This TCR beta chain was recovered during a study of blood T cell repertoires in COVID-19. The data were produced by immunoSEQ multiplex PCR, yet TCRdb's version contains in-frame clones alone and is incomplete. The repertoire holds some 300,000 clones, with 90% as singletons. Seattle patient enrollment occurred during active infection, with longitudinal follow-up thereafter. The CDR3 consists of 16 residues. V trimming: 6 bases; J trimming: 0 bases; junction bases outside the gene matches: 9. The germline V gene encodes CDR1 MNHNY and CDR2 SVGAGI (reference sequence). This chain links TRBV6-6 with TRBJ1-1; TRBD1 matches 8 bases. Sequencing was carried out using peripheral blood. The clonotype comes from a woman in her fifties or sixties with COVID-19, enrolled during active disease. CDR3 DNA sequence: TGTGCCAGCAGCGCCGGGACAGGTATCTTGAACACTGAAGCTTTCTTT. Translating it yields CASSAGTGILNTEAFF.